A single TCR beta chain is shown here with its context. The antigen is unknown. Under 3 months in duration, the ophthalmopathy in affected donors had moderate-to-severe activity, CAS ≥3 and NOSPECS ≥4. Per the germline V gene, CDR1 is GTSNPN and CDR2 is SVGIG (reference sequence). CDR3 size: 13 residues. V was cut by 7 bases and J by 6 bases, with 19 bases left in between. Using RNA transcripts, the TCR beta CDR3 regions were amplified. A first-round RT-PCR used HTBI primers, followed by a second-round multiplex PCR. MiXCR, run by TCRdb on the multiplex PCR reads, gives a single entry per CDR3 protein. This table holds about 220,000 distinct CDR3 sequences, around a fifth found once. This entry belongs to a study of Graves' ophthalmopathy and Graves' hyperthyroidism. Study-level points and caveats: It was with approximately 70% sensitivity and about 72% specificity that the model predicted ophthalmopathy progression. Appearing in blood as well were most expanded thyroid clonotypes above 0.001 frequency.

V usage is TRBV30 and J usage is TRBJ2-7; D might be TRBD2 (5 bases). The sequenced sample consisted of peripheral blood. The TCR sequence derives from a woman aged 50 to 60 with Graves' ophthalmopathy. This CDR3 is CASDYKGFGEQYF. For the CDR3, the DNA is TGTGCCTCAGACTACAAGGGATTCGGCGAGCAGTACTTC.